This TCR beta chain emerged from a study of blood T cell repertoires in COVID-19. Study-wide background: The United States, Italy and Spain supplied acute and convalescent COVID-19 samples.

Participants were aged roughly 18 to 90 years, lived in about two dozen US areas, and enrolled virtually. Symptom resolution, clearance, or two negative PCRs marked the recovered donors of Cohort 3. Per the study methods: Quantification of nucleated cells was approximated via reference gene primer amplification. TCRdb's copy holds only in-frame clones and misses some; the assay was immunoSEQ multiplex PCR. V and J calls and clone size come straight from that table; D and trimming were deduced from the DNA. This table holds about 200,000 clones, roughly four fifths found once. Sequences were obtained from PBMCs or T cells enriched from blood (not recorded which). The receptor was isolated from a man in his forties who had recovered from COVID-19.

The CDR3 reads CASSLAPGGPYEQYV. CDR3 in DNA: TGTGCCAGCAGCTTGGCCCCGGGTGGTCCCTACGAGCAGTACGTC. The chain recombines TRBV7-2 with TRBJ2-7, with D unclear. The CDR3 has 15 residues. V was pared by 3 bases and J by 2 bases, with 14 bases between. Germline CDR1 and CDR2: SGHTA and FQGNSA.